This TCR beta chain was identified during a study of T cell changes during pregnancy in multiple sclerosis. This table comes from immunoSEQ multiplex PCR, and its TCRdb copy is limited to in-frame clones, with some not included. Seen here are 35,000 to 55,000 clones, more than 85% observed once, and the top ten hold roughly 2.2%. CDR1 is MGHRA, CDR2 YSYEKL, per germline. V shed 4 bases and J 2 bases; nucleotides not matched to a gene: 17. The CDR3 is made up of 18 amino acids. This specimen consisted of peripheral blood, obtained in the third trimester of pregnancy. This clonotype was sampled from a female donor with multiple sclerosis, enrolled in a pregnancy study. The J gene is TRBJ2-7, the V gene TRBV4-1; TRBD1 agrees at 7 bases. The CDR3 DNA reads TGCGCCAGCAGCCGAGACAGGGTCACTCCCAGTGAGACCTACGAGCAGTACTTC. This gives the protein CASSRDRVTPSETYEQYF.